The 32 T cell receptor beta chains reported below all come from one sample, sequenced in a study of cytomegalovirus exposure and HLA in healthy donors. Primers for the PCR totalled 60 Vbeta and 13 Jbeta. Clones were sequenced by immunoSEQ multiplex PCR, and TCRdb holds only the in-frame ones, with some missing. In the table there are 150,000 to 200,000 clones, more than 65% of which are singletons. Sequencing was carried out using PBMCs. These receptors were taken from a woman aged 25 to 39 in good health and CMV-seronegative.

The rearrangement uses TRBV9 and TRBJ1-6, with TRBD1 matching over 8 bases. This CDR3 region has 14 residues. Unmatched junction bases numbered 2, after V lost 2 bases and J lost 7 bases. Germline V gene data show CDR1 as SGDLS and CDR2 as YYNGEE. CDR3 DNA sequence: TGTGCCAGCAGCGTCGGACAGGGAAATTCACCCCTCCACTTT. Translation gives CASSVGQGNSPLHF.

This clone occurred a few times. This chain links TRBV14 with TRBJ1-2; TRBD1 matches 8 bases. The CDR3 spans 14 residues. Germline CDR1 reads SGHDN; CDR2 reads FVKESK. After removal of 6 bases from V and 4 bases from J, the junction contained 7 bases not matched to a gene. Here the CDR3 reads CASSPGGLVYGYTF. DNA of the CDR3: TGTGCCAGCAGTCCAGGGGGCTTGGTCTATGGCTACACCTTC.

This clone was observed a handful of times. The rearrangement joins TRBV5-1 to TRBJ1-2; no clear D gene. Germline V CDR1 and CDR2: SGHRS, YFSETQ. The CDR3 is 13 residues long. The V gene lost 1 base and the J gene lost 2 bases, with 6 bases spanning the gap. CDR3: CASSLNRNYGYTF. The DNA of the CDR3 is TGCGCCAGCAGCTTGAACAGAAACTATGGCTACACCTTC.

This clone came up once. Other DNA variants within this sample encode the same CDR3. The chain combines TRBV19 with TRBJ1-5, with 11 bases identical to TRBD1. The V and J ends lost 5 bases and 2 bases, in that order; junction bases with no gene match: 5. CDR1 is LNHDA and CDR2 is SQIVND in the germline V gene (reference sequence). The CDR3 is 16 residues long. CDR3 residues: CASSRWTGGGNQPQHF. The CDR3 region has the DNA TGTGCCAGTAGTCGATGGACAGGGGGCGGCAATCAGCCCCAGCATTTT.

The rearrangement joins TRBV19 to TRBJ1-2, with 7 bases fitting TRBD1. Germline trimming cut 3 bases from V and 6 bases from J; bases unmatched to any gene: 10. The germline CDR1 and CDR2 sequences are LNHDA and SQIVND (reference sequence). The CDR3 totals 15 residues. CDR3 loop: CASSMAPSGGDGYTF. The CDR3 bases are TGTGCCAGTAGTATGGCCCCATCAGGGGGTGATGGCTACACCTTC.

V gene TRBV5-1 combines with J gene TRBJ2-1; the match to TRBD2 covers 8 bases. With 4 bases clipped from V and 2 bases from J, the junction kept 11 bases outside the gene matches. Germline CDR1 is SGHRS and CDR2 is YFSETQ. The CDR3 loop spans 17 amino acids. The CDR3 DNA reads TGCGCCAGCAGCCCGGCTTCGACGGGAGGGCCCTACAATGAGCAGTTCTTC. Protein product: CASSPASTGGPYNEQFF. Variable domain in full (rest from reference TRBV5-1 and TRBJ2-1): KAGVTQTPRYLIKTRGQQVTLSCSPISGHRSVSWYQQTPGQGLQFLFEYFSETQRNKGNFPGRFSGRQFSNSRSEMNVSTLELGDSALYLCASSPASTGGPYNEQFFGPGTRLTVL.

The V call is TRBV12-5, the J call TRBJ2-1; the D gene is possibly TRBD1 (6 bases). Trimming removed 6 bases at V and 0 bases at J, with 15 bases between. The CDR3 loop spans 16 amino acids. Looked up from germline, CDR1 is LGHNT and CDR2 is FRNRAP. In nucleotides, the CDR3 is TGTGCTAGTGGCCCCCCGACAGGTAGCTCCTACAATGAGCAGTTCTTC. It specifies CASGPPTGSSYNEQFF.

The chain is built from TRBV27 and TRBJ2-7; D is ambiguous. Germline lookup yields CDR1 MNHEY and CDR2 SMNVEV (reference sequence). The CDR3 is 13 residues long. The V end lost 4 bases, the J end lost 3 bases, and 10 bases lay between the germline ends. The CDR3 nucleotides read TGTGCCAGCAGTTCCTTATCGGTCTACGAGCAGTACTTC. Translation gives CASSSLSVYEQYF.

V usage is TRBV5-1 and J usage is TRBJ2-1, with a possible D match to TRBD2 (6 bases). The CDR3 runs 15 residues. Trimming removed 0 bases at V and 2 bases at J, with 9 bases between. Germline V lookup: CDR1 SGHRS, CDR2 YFSETQ. CDR3 nucleotide sequence: TGCGCCAGCAGCTTGGGGACTATTACCTACAATGAGCAGTTCTTC. It is translated as CASSLGTITYNEQFF.

The rearrangement joins TRBV5-6 to TRBJ2-3, with TRBD2 as a possible D gene (6 bases). Trimming left V 5 bases short and J 2 bases short, with 12 bases between. The CDR3 runs 14 residues. Germline CDR1 reads SGHDT; CDR2 reads YYEEEE. As DNA, the CDR3 is TGTGCCAGCAGTCCGGACTATTCCACAGATACGCAGTATTTT. This sequence encodes CASSPDYSTDTQYF.

The rearrangement joins TRBV6-1 to TRBJ2-1, with 9 bases matching TRBD2. Losses at the gene ends were 7 bases for V and 9 bases for J; bases not matched to a gene: 7. CDR3 length: 13 amino acids. The germline V gene has CDR1 MNHNS and CDR2 SASEGT. The CDR3 DNA reads as TGTGCCAGCAATCCGGGACTAGCTAGTGAGCAGTTCTTC. Translation: CASNPGLASEQFF.

The chain has TRBV7-9 and TRBJ1-1; the D is unclear. Per the germline V gene, CDR1 is SEHNR and CDR2 is FQNEAQ (reference sequence). Trimming took 3 bases from V and 6 from J, leaving 14 bases between them. CDR3 length equals 14 residues. DNA for the CDR3: TGTGCCAGCAGCTTGTACGGGAAAGGGCCTGAAGCTTTCTTT. It translates to CASSLYGKGPEAFF.

Comment on this clone: This sample also contains other DNA sequences that code for the same CDR3. The gene calls are TRBV30 and TRBJ1-1, with D unresolved. Germline V gives CDR1 GTSNPN, CDR2 SVGIG (reference sequence). This CDR3 is built from 10 residues. The CDR3 region is CGQLRLWAFF. The CDR3 DNA is TGTGGCCAACTCAGGCTTTGGGCCTTCTTT.

CDR3 residues: CASIPRRGGYEQYF. In DNA form, the CDR3 reads TGTGCCAGCATCCCCCGCAGGGGTGGGTACGAGCAGTACTTC. The chain couples TRBV6-5 to TRBJ2-7, with D tentatively TRBD1 (6 bases). This CDR3 region has 14 residues. CDR1 is MNHEY and CDR2 is SVGAGI in the germline V gene. V was clipped by 7 bases and J by 4 bases, with 17 bases between them.

A few counts support this clone. V and J are TRBV27 and TRBJ1-5; TRBD1 aligns across 7 bases. V lost 6 bases and J lost 7; bases outside the gene matches: 6. There are 13 residues in the CDR3. Germline V gives CDR1 MNHEY, CDR2 SMNVEV (reference sequence). CDR3: CASSQTGIQPQHF. The CDR3, as DNA: TGTGCCAGCAGCCAGACAGGGATCCAGCCCCAGCATTTT.

The V gene is TRBV20-1, the J gene TRBJ2-7, with D possibly being TRBD1 (5 bases). Trimming took 7 bases from V and 4 from J, leaving 11 bases between them. Germline V lookup: CDR1 DFQATT, CDR2 SNEGSKA (reference sequence). This CDR3 spans 11 amino acids. This CDR3 is CSVPRVYEQYF. CDR3 DNA: TGCAGTGTCCCCAGGGTTTACGAGCAGTACTTC.

J is TRBJ2-5 and V is TRBV10-1, with 8 bases identical to TRBD1. The J segment lost 5 bases and the V segment lost 5 bases, leaving 4 bases of the junction unmatched. The CDR3 runs to 13 residues. Per germline, CDR1 WNHNN and CDR2 SYGVQD (reference sequence). The CDR3 loop reads CASSRQGMETQYF. The CDR3 region has the DNA TGCGCCAGCAGTAGACAGGGGATGGAGACCCAGTACTTC.

The gene calls are TRBV7-9 and TRBJ1-1; weak D call: TRBD1 (5 bases). Trimming removed 3 bases at V and 7 bases at J, with 15 bases between. Germline CDR1 reads SEHNR; CDR2 reads FQNEAQ (reference sequence). CDR3 length equals 14 residues. DNA for the CDR3: TGTGCCAGCAGCTTTAGTACAGGTGTTGGTGAAGCTTTCTTT. Amino acid sequence: CASSFSTGVGEAFF.

The chain uses TRBV5-1 and TRBJ1-5, with D unresolved. V shed 0 bases and J shed 2 bases, with 12 bases lying between them. The V gene's germline CDR1 is SGHRS and CDR2 YFSETQ. The length of the CDR3 is 16 residues. The CDR3 region is CASSLGYADGNQPQHF. The CDR3 DNA is TGCGCCAGCAGCTTGGGGTATGCGGATGGCAATCAGCCCCAGCATTTT.

V usage is TRBV7-2 and J usage is TRBJ1-1, with D possibly matching TRBD1 (5 bases). The CDR3 spans 15 residues. Germline CDR1 is SGHTA and CDR2 is FQGNSA. Between the trimmed V and J ends, which lost 5 bases and 1 base, there was a span of 14 bases. The CDR3 DNA reads as TGTGCCAGCAGCCTAGAAGGGGCGTGGAACACTGAAGCTTTCTTT. Its translation is CASSLEGAWNTEAFF.

The rearrangement links TRBV9 to TRBJ2-5; TRBD2 matches 10 bases. V was clipped by 3 bases and J by 5 bases; unmatched bases: 4. The germline V gene encodes CDR1 SGDLS and CDR2 YYNGEE. This CDR3 has 14 amino acids. CDR3 sequence: CASSAKREGETQYF. The CDR3 coding sequence is TGTGCCAGCAGCGCAAAGCGGGAGGGGGAGACCCAGTACTTC.

The chain employs TRBV19 and TRBJ2-2; 10 bases align to TRBD1. Germline values: CDR1 LNHDA, CDR2 SQIVND (reference sequence). V was clipped by 7 bases and J by 4 bases; unmatched bases: 6. The CDR3 covers 15 residues. CDR3 in DNA: TGTGCCAGTAAGGACAGGGGGATTCTCACCGGGGAGCTGTTTTTT. Protein product: CASKDRGILTGELFF.

V is TRBV19 and J is TRBJ1-1; possibly TRBD1 for D (5 bases). The germline gives CDR1 LNHDA, CDR2 SQIVND (reference sequence). The CDR3 length is 13 residues. The V end was cut by 3 bases, the J end by 5 bases, with 10 bases between. CDR3 protein: CASSMTVGTEAFF. The CDR3 nucleotides read TGTGCCAGTAGTATGACAGTAGGAACTGAAGCTTTCTTT.

The chain employs TRBV9 and TRBJ1-3; no firm D call. The ends were cut back, 0 bases at V and 0 bases at J, with 7 bases in the middle. This CDR3 spans 15 amino acids. Germline V gives CDR1 SGDLS, CDR2 YYNGEE. The DNA of the CDR3 is TGTGCCAGCAGCGTAGACCCCGGCTCTGGAAACACCATATATTTT. Its protein product is CASSVDPGSGNTIYF.

The chain has TRBV20-1 and TRBJ2-7; 9 bases fit TRBD1. Germline CDR1 and CDR2: DFQATT and SNEGSKA (reference sequence). This CDR3 has 11 residues. The CDR3 DNA sequence: TGCTCCCGACAGGGGGAGTACGAGCAGTACTTC. Its protein is CSRQGEYEQYF.

The rearrangement uses TRBV10-3 and TRBJ1-5; no clear D. The V and J ends lost 3 bases and 4 bases respectively, with 13 bases between them. Germline V lookup: CDR1 ENHRY, CDR2 SYGVKD. The CDR3 has 15 residues. The CDR3 is CAISDTPDGNQPQHF. The CDR3 DNA follows: TGTGCCATCAGTGATACCCCCGACGGGAATCAGCCCCAGCATTTT.

The chain couples TRBV19 to TRBJ2-5, with TRBD1 matching 7 bases. CDR1 and CDR2 from the germline V gene are LNHDA and SQIVND (reference sequence). The junction had 7 bases not matched to a gene; V was cut back by 5 bases and J by 1 base. This CDR3 spans 15 amino acids. CDR3 protein: CASSVQGRGQETQYF. CDR3 in DNA: TGTGCCAGTAGTGTACAGGGGCGAGGCCAAGAGACCCAGTACTTC.

The genes are TRBV29-1 and TRBJ1-1, with TRBD1 as a possible D gene (6 bases). V lost 6 bases to trimming and J lost 0 bases, with 11 bases between them. Germline V lookup: CDR1 SQVTM, CDR2 ANQGSEA. The CDR3 is made up of 13 amino acids. The DNA of the CDR3 is TGCAGCGTCTCCAGGGACATGAACACTGAAGCTTTCTTT. This encodes CSVSRDMNTEAFF.

The rearrangement joins TRBV11-2 to TRBJ2-7; perhaps TRBD1 as D (6 bases). CDR3 length: 16 amino acids. CDR1 SGHAT and CDR2 FQNNGV come from the germline V gene. V gave up 1 base and J gave up 2 bases, with 15 bases separating them. In nucleotides, the CDR3 is TGTGCCAGCAGCTTAGTTTTGGGGGCGTCAACCTACGAGCAGTACTTC. Its translation is CASSLVLGASTYEQYF. Using reference TRBV11-2 and TRBJ2-7 for the parts outside the CDR3, the full variable domain is EAGVAQSPRYKIIEKRQSVAFWCNPISGHATLYWYQQILGQGPKLLIQFQNNGVVDDSQLPKDRFSAERLKGVDSTLKIQPAKLEDSAVYLCASSLVLGASTYEQYFGPGTRLTVT.

The DNA for the CDR3 is TGTGCCAGCTCACCCTTTGGCGGAGGGCACTCCTATAATTCACCCCTCCACTTT. Amino acids: CASSPFGGGHSYNSPLHF. This rearrangement joins TRBV18 to TRBJ1-6; D not resolved. Germline V gene lookup returns CDR1 KGHSH and CDR2 LQKENI. The CDR3 is 18 amino acids. The germline V and J ends were trimmed by 3 bases and 0 bases, with 15 bases remaining between them.

The chain recombines TRBV9 with TRBJ2-7, with 7 positions matching TRBD1. The junction had 3 bases not matched to a gene; V was cut back by 0 bases and J by 0 bases. CDR1 and CDR2 (germline): SGDLS, YYNGEE. There are 15 residues in the CDR3. The CDR3 DNA reads TGTGCCAGCAGCGTAGGCTGGGACAGCTCCTACGAGCAGTACTTC. This gives the protein CASSVGWDSSYEQYF.

The CDR3 DNA reads TGTGCCAGCACCCGGACAGAAAATTCACCCCTCCACTTT. Translating it yields CASTRTENSPLHF. This chain links TRBV7-2 with TRBJ1-6, with a possible D match to TRBD1 (6 bases). CDR3 length: 13 amino acids. V was cut by 7 bases and J by 7 bases, with 11 bases left in between. Germline loops: CDR1 SGHTA, CDR2 FQGNSA.